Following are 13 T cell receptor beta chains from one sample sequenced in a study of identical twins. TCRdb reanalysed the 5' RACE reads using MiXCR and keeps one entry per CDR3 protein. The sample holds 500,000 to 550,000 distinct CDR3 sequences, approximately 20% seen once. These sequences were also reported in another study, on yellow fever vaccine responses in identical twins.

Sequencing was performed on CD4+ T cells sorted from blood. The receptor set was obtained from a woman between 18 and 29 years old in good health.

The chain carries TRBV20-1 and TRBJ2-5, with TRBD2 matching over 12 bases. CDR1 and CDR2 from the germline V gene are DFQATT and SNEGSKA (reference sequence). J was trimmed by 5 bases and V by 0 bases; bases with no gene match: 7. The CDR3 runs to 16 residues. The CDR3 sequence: CSARDWTSGAGETQYF. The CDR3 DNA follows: TGCAGTGCTAGAGATTGGACTAGCGGGGCGGGGGAGACCCAGTACTTC.

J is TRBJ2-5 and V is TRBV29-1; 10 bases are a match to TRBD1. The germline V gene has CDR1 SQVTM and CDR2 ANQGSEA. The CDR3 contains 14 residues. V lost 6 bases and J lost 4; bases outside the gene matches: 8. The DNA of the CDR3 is TGCAGCGTGGCTGACAGGGGGCGCCGAGAGACCCAGTACTTC. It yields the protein CSVADRGRRETQYF.

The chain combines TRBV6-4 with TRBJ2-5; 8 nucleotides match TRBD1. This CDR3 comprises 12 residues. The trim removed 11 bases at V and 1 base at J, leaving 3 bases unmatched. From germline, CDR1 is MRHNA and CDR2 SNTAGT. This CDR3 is CAGDRGQETQYF. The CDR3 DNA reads TGTGCCGGTGACAGGGGCCAAGAGACCCAGTACTTC.

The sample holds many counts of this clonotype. CDR3 amino acids: CSVGGLAESTQYF. The CDR3, as DNA: TGCAGCGTTGGGGGGCTAGCGGAATCTACCCAGTACTTC. The chain carries TRBV29-1 and TRBJ2-5; TRBD2 is a possible D gene (7 bases). The germline V gene has CDR1 SQVTM and CDR2 ANQGSEA. V was pared by 4 bases and J by 8 bases, with 17 bases between. The CDR3 contains 13 residues.

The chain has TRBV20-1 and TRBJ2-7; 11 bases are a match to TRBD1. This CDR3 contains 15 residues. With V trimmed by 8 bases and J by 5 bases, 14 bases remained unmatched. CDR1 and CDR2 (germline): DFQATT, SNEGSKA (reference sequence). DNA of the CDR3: TGCAGTAGCCGGCCCTTAGGACAGGGGGCTAACGAGCAGTACTTC. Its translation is CSSRPLGQGANEQYF.

CDR3 DNA: TGTGCCAGCAGCCAAGAAGTGACTAGCGTCTACGAGCAGTACTTC. As protein: CASSQEVTSVYEQYF. This sequence joins TRBV4-2 and TRBJ2-7; 8 nucleotides agree with TRBD2. The germline CDR1 and CDR2 sequences are LGHNA and YNFKEQ. The CDR3 has 15 amino acids. Unmatched junction bases numbered 4, after V lost 0 bases and J lost 3 bases.

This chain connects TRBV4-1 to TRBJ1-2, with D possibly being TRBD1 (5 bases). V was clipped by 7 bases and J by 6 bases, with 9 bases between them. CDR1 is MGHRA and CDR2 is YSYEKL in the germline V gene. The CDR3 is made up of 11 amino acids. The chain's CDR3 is CASTEGHGYTF. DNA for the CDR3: TGCGCCAGCACGGAGGGGCATGGCTACACCTTC.

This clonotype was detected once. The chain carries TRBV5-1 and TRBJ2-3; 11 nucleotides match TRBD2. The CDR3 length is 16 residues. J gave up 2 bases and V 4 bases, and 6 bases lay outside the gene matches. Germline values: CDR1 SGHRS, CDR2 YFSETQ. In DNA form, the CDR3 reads TGCGCCAGCAGCCCCCGACTAGCGGGGATCACAGATACGCAGTATTTT. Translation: CASSPRLAGITDTQYF.

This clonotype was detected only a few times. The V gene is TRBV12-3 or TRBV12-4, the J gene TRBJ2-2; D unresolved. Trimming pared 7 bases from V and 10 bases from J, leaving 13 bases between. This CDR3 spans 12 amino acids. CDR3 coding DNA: TGTGCCAGCACCGTTGAGTTGGTGGAGCTGTTTTTT. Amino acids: CASTVELVELFF.

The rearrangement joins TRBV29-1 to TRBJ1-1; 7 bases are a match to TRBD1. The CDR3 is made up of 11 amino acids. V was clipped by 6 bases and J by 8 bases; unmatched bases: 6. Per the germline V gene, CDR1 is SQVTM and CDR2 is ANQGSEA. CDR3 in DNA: TGCAGCGTACCCGGGACAGTAGAAGCTTTCTTT. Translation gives CSVPGTVEAFF. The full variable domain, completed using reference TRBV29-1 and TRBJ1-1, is SAVISQKPSRDICQRGTSLTIQCQVDSQVTMMFWYRQQPGQSLTLIATANQGSEATYESGFVIDKFPISRPNLTFSTLTVSNMSPEDSSIYLCSVPGTVEAFFGQGTRLTVV.

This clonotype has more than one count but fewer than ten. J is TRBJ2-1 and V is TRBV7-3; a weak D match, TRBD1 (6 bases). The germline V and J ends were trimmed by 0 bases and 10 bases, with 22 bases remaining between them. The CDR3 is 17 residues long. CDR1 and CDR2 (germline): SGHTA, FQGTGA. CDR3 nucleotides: TGTGCCAGCAGCTTAACGTGGGGGCAGGGTCCCTCAGAAGAGCAGTTCTTC. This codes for CASSLTWGQGPSEEQFF.

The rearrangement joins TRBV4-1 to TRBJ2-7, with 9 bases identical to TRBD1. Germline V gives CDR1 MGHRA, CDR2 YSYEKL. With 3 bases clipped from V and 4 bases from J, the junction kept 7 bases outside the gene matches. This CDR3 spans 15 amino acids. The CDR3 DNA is TGCGCCAGCAGCCATCCGGGACAGGGTGAATACGAGCAGTACTTC. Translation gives CASSHPGQGEYEQYF.

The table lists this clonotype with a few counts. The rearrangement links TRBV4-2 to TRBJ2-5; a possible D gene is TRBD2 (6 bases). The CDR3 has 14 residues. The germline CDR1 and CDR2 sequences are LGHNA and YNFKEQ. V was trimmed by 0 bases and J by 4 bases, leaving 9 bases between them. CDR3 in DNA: TGTGCCAGCAGCCAAGATCTGGGGGGAGAGACCCAGTACTTC. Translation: CASSQDLGGETQYF.